A selection of T cell receptor beta chains follows, all from one sample in a study of shared clonotypes between healthy human individuals. Method: immunoSEQ multiplex PCR; TCRdb's copy keeps in-frame clones and lacks some. The repertoire consists of approximately 2.5 million clones, with approximately 94% occurring once and the leading ten covering approximately 0.37%. The specimen sequenced was naive CD4+ T cells from PBMCs. These receptors were taken from a man between 18 and 29 years old in good health. Some clones in this sample may be carry-over from other donors' samples. The CDR3 runs from the conserved cysteine through the conserved F or W. A D gene is named only where the DNA matches it firmly. Not every row has a clone size; where given, it reads once, few, many or a size class.

>TRBV2|.|TRBJ2-7|few
TGTGCCAGCAGTGATGACCCTTTCGAGCAGTACTTC
CASSDDPFEQYF
>TRBV4-1|TRBD1|TRBJ2-7|.
TGCGCCAGCAGAAATATAAGGGACAGCTCCTACGAGCAGTACTTC
CASRNIRDSSYEQYF
>TRBV4-1|TRBD2|TRBJ2-4|.
TGCGCCAGCAGCCCGGGCGGGAGACTAGCGGAAAAAGCCAAAAACATTCAGTACTTC
CASSPGGRLAEKAKNIQYF
>TRBV30|TRBD1|TRBJ2-5|.
TGTGCCTGGAGCCAGGGACAGGGGCTTTACCAAGAGACCCAGTACTTC
CAWSQGQGLYQETQYF
>TRBV29-1|TRBD1|TRBJ1-5|.
TGCAGCGTTGTAGAGGGGGCGAACAATCAGCCCCAGCATTTT
CSVVEGANNQPQHF
>TRBV11-2|.|TRBJ1-4|.
TGTGCCAGCAGCTCTTTGACGGGGGCCAATGAAAAACTGTTTTTT
CASSSLTGANEKLFF
>TRBV28|TRBD1|TRBJ1-1|few
TGTGCCAGCAGTCTCCGGACAGGGGAAGCTTTCTTT
CASSLRTGEAFF
>TRBV14|.|TRBJ1-1|.
TGTGCCAGCAGCCAAGAGGGGGCGGAGGACCCGAACACTGAAGCTTTCTTT
CASSQEGAEDPNTEAFF
>TRBV7-2|.|TRBJ2-7|.
TGTGCCAGCAGCTTAGCGCAGGTTCTCGCCTACGAGCAGTACTTC
CASSLAQVLAYEQYF
>TRBV7-3|.|TRBJ2-3|.
TGTGCCAGCAGCTTGAACCCTGCTACCACAGATACGCAGTATTTT
CASSLNPATTDTQYF
>TRBV6-1|TRBD1|TRBJ2-7|.
TGTGCCAGCAGTGATCGGACAGGACGGTACGAGCAGTACTTC
CASSDRTGRYEQYF
>TRBV7-2|.|TRBJ2-3|.
TGTGCCAGCAGCCCCCAACAGGGAGATACGCAGTATTTT
CASSPQQGDTQYF
>TRBV28|.|TRBJ1-2|.
TGTGCCAGCAGTCCCCCCAGTCGACTGCGTGAGAAAGGCTACACCTTC
CASSPPSRLREKGYTF
>TRBV2|.|TRBJ1-1|.
TGTGCCAGCAGTGCTGACAGCATGAACACTGAAGCTTTCTTT
CASSADSMNTEAFF
>TRBV30|.|TRBJ1-1|.
TGTGCCTGGAGTACAGGAATAAAAACTGAAGCTTTCTTT
CAWSTGIKTEAFF
>TRBV10-3|.|TRBJ1-1|.
TGTGCCATCAGTGTTCTATCAGGGGCAATTTCCGGGGCAGCTTTCTTT
CAISVLSGAISGAAFF
>TRBV5-1|.|TRBJ1-2|.
TGCGCCAGCAGCTTGGGGACAGTGATAGCTAACTATGGCTACACCTTC
CASSLGTVIANYGYTF
>TRBV7-2|.|TRBJ2-7|.
TGTGCCAGCAGCGTTTCAGGAGGATCACACTACGAGCAGTACTTC
CASSVSGGSHYEQYF
>TRBV4-1|.|TRBJ2-1|.
TGCGCCAGCAGCCAAGATGCGACGGGAGTGGCGAATGAGCAGTTCTTC
CASSQDATGVANEQFF
>TRBV5-1|TRBD1|TRBJ1-2|.
TGCGCCAGCAGCCTTCGCGTGGACAGGGGGAACAACTATGGCTACACCTTC
CASSLRVDRGNNYGYTF
>TRBV7-2|TRBD1|TRBJ2-7|.
TGTGCCAGCAGCTCAGGGGGTGGCGACGAGCAGTACTTC
CASSSGGGDEQYF
>TRBV11-1|.|TRBJ1-1|.
TGTGCCAGCAGCTCCGCGGGAGAGGGGATGTGGAACACTGAAGCTTTCTTT
CASSSAGEGMWNTEAFF
>TRBV7-3|.|TRBJ1-3|.
TGTGCCAGCAGCTCCGCCTCACAGGTCTCTGGAAACACCATATATTTT
CASSSASQVSGNTIYF
>TRBV25-1|.|TRBJ1-4|.
TGTGCCAGCAGTGAAGGTGACAGTAATGAAAAACTGTTTTTT
CASSEGDSNEKLFF
>TRBV27|.|TRBJ1-1|.
TGTGCCAGCAGGCCACCTTCTGACAGAACGCGAGCTTTCTTT
CASRPPSDRTRAFF
>TRBV6-5|TRBD2|TRBJ2-2|.
TGTGCCAGCAGTTACTCCGGGGGAGGGCGGACCGGGGAGCTGTTTTTT
CASSYSGGGRTGELFF
>TRBV28|TRBD2|TRBJ2-7|.
TGTGCCAGCAGTTTGGAGGGTAGCGGGAGTATCTACGAGCAGTACTTC
CASSLEGSGSIYEQYF
>TRBV5-1|TRBD2|TRBJ2-7|.
TGCGCCAGCACCCGACTAGCGGGAGACTACGAGCAGTACTTC
CASTRLAGDYEQYF
>TRBV10-3|.|TRBJ1-1|.
TGTGCCATCAGTGCCCAGGCCACTGAAGCTTTCTTT
CAISAQATEAFF
>TRBV6-5|.|TRBJ1-2|.
TGTGCCAGCAGTACTCTCGACTCAACAACTGGCTACACCTTC
CASSTLDSTTGYTF
>TRBV4-2|TRBD2|TRBJ2-3|.
TGTGCCAGCAGCCAAGTAGTAGTTGAGCGGGGCCGCACAGATACGCAGTATTTT
CASSQVVVERGRTDTQYF
>TRBV9|.|TRBJ2-2|.
TGTGCCAGCAGCAAAGCCGGGAGCAAAGCGGGGGAGCTGTTTTTT
CASSKAGSKAGELFF
>TRBV4-2|.|TRBJ1-1|.
TGTGCCAGCAGCCGGGGGAGGGATCCCACTGAAGCTTTCTTT
CASSRGRDPTEAFF
>TRBV7-9|TRBD1|TRBJ1-5|once
TGTGCCAGCAGCGTGGACAGGGGCGATCAGCCCCAGCATTTT
CASSVDRGDQPQHF
>TRBV5-1|.|TRBJ1-5|.
TGCGCCAGCAGCCAAGCCGGTATTAGCAATCAGCCCCAGCATTTT
CASSQAGISNQPQHF
>TRBV9|TRBD2|TRBJ2-1|.
TGTGCCAGCAGCGTAGGGCCGGGACTAGCGGCTCTTAATGAGCAGTTCTTC
CASSVGPGLAALNEQFF
>TRBV4-1|TRBD2|TRBJ2-1|.
TGCGCCAGCAGCCAAGCCTTTATAGCGGGAGTTCTCAATGAGCAGTTCTTC
CASSQAFIAGVLNEQFF
>TRBV27|TRBD1|TRBJ1-2|.
TGTGCCAGCAGCCGGGGACAGGGCCATGGCTACACCTTC
CASSRGQGHGYTF
>TRBV28|TRBD1|TRBJ2-5|.
TGTGCCAGCAGTTACCCACAGGGGGTGATAGAGACCCAGTACTTC
CASSYPQGVIETQYF
>TRBV4-3|.|TRBJ2-2|.
TGCGCCAGCAGCCAAGAGACGTACACAGACTACACCGGGGAGCTGTTTTTT
CASSQETYTDYTGELFF
>TRBV7-3|TRBD2|TRBJ2-2|.
TGTGCCAGCAGCTTAAGGGCGGGAGTGAACACCGGGGAGCTGTTTTTT
CASSLRAGVNTGELFF
>TRBV27|TRBD1|TRBJ2-3|.
TGTGCCAGCTTTCCAGGGGGTTTTATGTTGTCGGTGTCAGATACGCAGTATTTT
CASFPGGFMLSVSDTQYF
>TRBV10-3|.|TRBJ2-3|.
TGTGCCATCAGTGATCCGGCGGGCACAGATACGCAGTATTTT
CAISDPAGTDTQYF
>TRBV4-3|.|TRBJ2-3|.
TGCGCCAGCAGCCCTCTAGCGTCTAGCACAGATACGCAGTATTTT
CASSPLASSTDTQYF
>TRBV30|.|TRBJ2-5|.
TGTGCCTGGAGTAGTGGGCCGGAGACCCAGTACTTC
CAWSSGPETQYF
>TRBV27|TRBD2|TRBJ2-7|.
TGTGCCAGCAGTTTACGACTAGCGGGTGGTGTCGAGCAGTACTTC
CASSLRLAGGVEQYF
>TRBV18|.|TRBJ2-7|once
TGTGCCAGCTCGAGGGGGGGCTTAACCTACGAGCAGTACTTC
CASSRGGLTYEQYF
>TRBV2|.|TRBJ2-1|once
TGTGCCAGCAGTGAAAGAACCAATGAGCAGTTCTTC
CASSERTNEQFF
>TRBV27|.|TRBJ2-7|.
TGTGCCAGCAGTTCCCAGCTGGGTCCGTACGAGCAGTACTTC
CASSSQLGPYEQYF
>TRBV4-3|TRBD1|TRBJ1-1|.
TGCGCCAGCAGCCCCTCGAGGGGGCGGGGTGAAGCTTTCTTT
CASSPSRGRGEAFF
>TRBV7-2|.|TRBJ2-5|once
TGTGCCAGCAGCTTCGGCCGAGGGGGAGGCTACCAAGAGACCCAGTACTTC
CASSFGRGGGYQETQYF
>TRBV5-1|TRBD2|TRBJ2-1|.
TGCGCCAGCAGCTTGGCCGGGACTAGCGGGAACCACAATGAGCAGTTCTTC
CASSLAGTSGNHNEQFF
>TRBV6-1|.|TRBJ1-3|.
TGTGCCAGCAAGTTCTCTGGAAACACCATATATTTT
CASKFSGNTIYF
>TRBV28|.|TRBJ1-2|.
TGTGCCAGCAGTTCCGGACTAACCTATGGCTACACCTTC
CASSSGLTYGYTF
>TRBV5-4|.|TRBJ1-1|.
TGTGCCAGCAGCCGAGCGGCCCTCATGAACACTGAAGCTTTCTTT
CASSRAALMNTEAFF
>TRBV2|.|TRBJ2-7|.
TGTGCCAGCAGTGTTGCGTACGAGCAGTACTTC
CASSVAYEQYF
>TRBV28|TRBD2|TRBJ2-1|.
TGTGCCAGCAGTCCCAGCGGGAGCGCCTCCTACAATGAGCAGTTCTTC
CASSPSGSASYNEQFF
>TRBV6-1|.|TRBJ2-3|.
TGTGCCAGCTTTCGTAGCGCCGCCTCAGATACGCAGTATTTT
CASFRSAASDTQYF
>TRBV7-8|.|TRBJ2-7|once
TGTGCCAGCAGCTCCGAAGCGGGCAACTACGAGCAGTACTTC
CASSSEAGNYEQYF